The 20 T cell receptor beta chains below come from one sample, sequenced in a study of blood T cell repertoires in COVID-19. Only in-frame clones appear in the TCRdb table, and some are missing; sequencing was by immunoSEQ multiplex PCR. Here the sample spans roughly 200,000 clones, 70% to 90% being singletons. Material: PBMCs or T cells enriched from blood (not recorded which). These receptors were taken from a man in his forties who had recovered from COVID-19.

This clone came up many times. The chain carries TRBV6-5 and TRBJ1-5; TRBD1 matches at 9 bases. The CDR3 has 15 residues. V was clipped by 6 bases and J by 4 bases; unmatched bases: 7. Germline assignment: CDR1 MNHEY and CDR2 SVGAGI. The CDR3 nucleotides read TGTGCCAGCAGAGAGGACAGGGGTCTTAATCAGCCCCAGCATTTT. Amino acid sequence: CASREDRGLNQPQHF.

The V gene is TRBV10-3, the J gene TRBJ1-1, with 7 bases lining up with TRBD1. Per germline, CDR1 ENHRY and CDR2 SYGVKD. V lost 10 bases and J lost 4; bases outside the gene matches: 9. The CDR3 has 13 amino acids. This CDR3 reads CATKEGARTEAFF. CDR3 DNA: TGTGCCACAAAGGAGGGGGCTCGCACTGAAGCTTTCTTT.

The rearrangement joins TRBV7-2 to TRBJ2-2, with D uncertain. CDR3 length: 14 residues. Trimming removed 1 base at V and 3 bases at J, with 6 bases between. The germline V gene has CDR1 SGHTA and CDR2 FQGNSA. CDR3 nucleotide sequence: TGTGCCAGCAGCTTAGGGCCTCACACCGGGGAGCTGTTTTTT. Residues: CASSLGPHTGELFF.

This sequence joins TRBV6-5 and TRBJ1-1; 8 nucleotides agree with TRBD1. Trimming at V came to 4 bases and at J to 9 bases, leaving 4 bases not matched to a gene. Looked up from germline, CDR1 is MNHEY and CDR2 is SVGAGI. CDR3 length equals 12 residues. Written as DNA, the CDR3 is TGTGCCAGCAGTTTAGGACAGGGTAAAGCTTTCTTT. It is translated as CASSLGQGKAFF.

The V gene is TRBV6-2 or TRBV6-3, the J gene TRBJ2-4; D is possibly TRBD1 (5 bases). V gave up 5 bases and J gave up 1 base, with 15 bases separating them. CDR1 is MNHEY and CDR2 is SVGEGT in the germline V gene. CDR3 length equals 16 residues. The CDR3, as DNA: TGTGCCAGCAGTCAACCACAGGATCTTGCCAAAAACATTCAGTACTTC. Translating gives CASSQPQDLAKNIQYF.

The V gene is TRBV10-3, the J gene TRBJ2-5; TRBD2 is a possible D gene (6 bases). The CDR3 is 14 amino acids. Trimming left V 3 bases short and J 3 bases short, with 11 bases between. Germline loops: CDR1 ENHRY, CDR2 SYGVKD. CDR3 sequence (DNA): TGTGCCATCAGTGATGGGGGGACCAAAGAGACCCAGTACTTC. This sequence encodes CAISDGGTKETQYF.

This chain connects TRBV24-1 to TRBJ1-1; D possibly corresponds to TRBD1 (5 bases). Germline assignment: CDR1 KGHDR and CDR2 SFDVKD. Trimming cost V 7 bases and J 6 bases, with 14 bases left between them. The length of the CDR3 is 13 residues. The CDR3 spells CATSPQGASEAFF. In nucleotides, the CDR3 is TGTGCCACCAGCCCCCAGGGTGCTTCTGAAGCTTTCTTT.

The chain employs TRBV2 and TRBJ2-2; weak D call: TRBD1 (5 bases). The CDR3 contains 15 residues. Germline-derived CDR1 and CDR2 are SNHLY and FYNNEI. Trimming stripped 6 bases from V and 8 bases from J, with 19 bases between. CDR3 bases: TGTGCCAGCAGGAAGGAAGACAGTATCACGGGGGAGCTGTTTTTT. This translates into CASRKEDSITGELFF.

The chain combines TRBV7-2 with TRBJ1-4, with 11 positions matching TRBD1. Germline V CDR1 and CDR2: SGHTA, FQGNSA. This CDR3 is 15 amino acids long. The J segment lost 6 bases and the V segment lost 5 bases, leaving 5 bases of the junction unmatched. The CDR3 nucleotides read TGTGCCAGCAGCCCTGGGACAGGGGGATATGAAAAACTGTTTTTT. This encodes CASSPGTGGYEKLFF.

V is TRBV7-9 and J is TRBJ1-5; D not certain. The V gene's germline CDR1 is SEHNR and CDR2 FQNEAQ (reference sequence). The V and J ends lost 5 bases and 7 bases respectively, with 9 bases between them. The CDR3 loop spans 12 amino acids. CDR3: CASSDNLQPQHF. In DNA form, the CDR3 reads TGTGCCAGCAGCGACAACCTGCAGCCCCAGCATTTT.

The V gene is TRBV7-9, the J gene TRBJ1-6; D remains ambiguous. Trimming pared 1 base from V and 11 bases from J, leaving 15 bases between. Per germline, CDR1 SEHNR and CDR2 FQNEAQ (reference sequence). The length of the CDR3 is 15 residues. The CDR3 bases are TGTGCCAGCAGCTTAGAGGTGGTCGGGAGTCCACCCCTCCACTTT. Translated, it gives CASSLEVVGSPPLHF.

This chain links TRBV7-9 with TRBJ2-7, with D maybe TRBD1 (6 bases). Trimming cost V 5 bases and J 3 bases, with 11 bases left between them. The length of the CDR3 is 13 residues. The V gene's germline CDR1 is SEHNR and CDR2 FQNEAQ (reference sequence). CDR3 sequence (DNA): TGTGCCAGCAGCCAAGGACAGCTCTACGAGCAGTACTTC. Amino acid sequence: CASSQGQLYEQYF.

In this sample, this clone turned up once. The CDR3 region is CAISRQHEKLFF. The CDR3 DNA follows: TGTGCCATCTCGCGACAGCATGAAAAACTGTTTTTT. The chain carries TRBV7-9 and TRBJ1-4; a possible D gene is TRBD1 (5 bases). This CDR3 has 12 residues. The germline CDR1 and CDR2 sequences are SEHNR and FQNEAQ (reference sequence). The ends were cut back, 10 bases at V and 6 bases at J, with 12 bases in the middle.

The chain recombines TRBV11-2 with TRBJ2-5; D may be TRBD2 (6 bases). This CDR3 is 15 amino acids long. Germline V gene sequence: CDR1 SGHAT, CDR2 FQNNGV. V gave up 5 bases and J gave up 0 bases, with 13 bases separating them. CDR3: CASSRDFGYQETQYF. The CDR3 DNA is TGTGCCAGCAGCAGGGACTTCGGTTACCAAGAGACCCAGTACTTC.

The chain combines TRBV19 with TRBJ1-4; 8 bases are a match to TRBD1. The CDR3 spans 19 residues. Trimming took 5 bases from V and 0 from J; bases not matched to a gene: 14. Looked up from germline, CDR1 is LNHDA and CDR2 is SQIVND (reference sequence). CDR3 loop: CASSSPGWWGQATNEKLFF. Here the CDR3 DNA reads TGTGCCAGTAGTTCCCCAGGATGGTGGGGACAGGCAACTAATGAAAAACTGTTTTTT.

This rearrangement joins TRBV7-2 to TRBJ2-5, with 7 bases lining up with TRBD1. The CDR3 extends over 14 amino acids. V shed 5 bases and J 5 bases; nucleotides not matched to a gene: 8. Germline V gene sequence: CDR1 SGHTA, CDR2 FQGNSA. CDR3 sequence: CASSPTGRRETQYF. For the CDR3, the DNA is TGTGCCAGCAGCCCGACAGGGAGAAGGGAGACCCAGTACTTC. The variable domain in full, with the rest retrieved from reference TRBV7-2 and TRBJ2-5, is GAGVSQSPSNKVTEKGKDVELRCDPISGHTALYWYRQSLGQGLEFLIYFQGNSAPDKSGLPSDRFSAERTGGSVSTLTIQRTQQEDSAVYLCASSPTGRRETQYFGPGTRLLVL.

This chain links TRBV4-2 with TRBJ1-2; weak D call: TRBD1 (6 bases). The V gene's germline CDR1 is LGHNA and CDR2 YNFKEQ. The CDR3 consists of 17 residues. V lost 1 base, J lost 4 bases, and 19 bases lay in between. The CDR3, as DNA: TGTGCCAGCAGCCAAGGGTGGAAGGACAGATCTTTCTATGGCTACACCTTC. Translation: CASSQGWKDRSFYGYTF.

The table lists this clone with a few counts. The chain uses TRBV11-1 and TRBJ1-5; D remains unclear. The germline CDR1 and CDR2 sequences are SGHAT and FQDESV (reference sequence). Deletions cut 4 bases from V and 6 bases from J, with 10 bases between. This CDR3 has 13 amino acids. CDR3: CASSSAESQPQHF. CDR3 nucleotide sequence: TGTGCCAGCAGCTCCGCGGAGAGTCAGCCCCAGCATTTT.

The genes are TRBV6-5 and TRBJ1-2; 8 positions agree with TRBD1. Trimming took 4 bases from V and 4 from J; bases not matched to a gene: 8. Germline V gene lookup returns CDR1 MNHEY and CDR2 SVGAGI. The length of the CDR3 is 15 residues. Here the CDR3 reads CASSSDRERTYGYTF. The CDR3 region has the DNA TGTGCCAGCAGTTCGGACAGGGAAAGGACCTATGGCTACACCTTC.

This sequence joins TRBV2 and TRBJ2-7; D may be TRBD1 (5 bases). The CDR3 loop spans 13 amino acids. Germline V gene sequence: CDR1 SNHLY, CDR2 FYNNEI. The V and J ends lost 6 bases and 5 bases respectively, with 14 bases between them. Here the CDR3 DNA reads TGTGCCAGCAGGTCGACAGAAATCGACGAGCAGTACTTC. It translates to CASRSTEIDEQYF.